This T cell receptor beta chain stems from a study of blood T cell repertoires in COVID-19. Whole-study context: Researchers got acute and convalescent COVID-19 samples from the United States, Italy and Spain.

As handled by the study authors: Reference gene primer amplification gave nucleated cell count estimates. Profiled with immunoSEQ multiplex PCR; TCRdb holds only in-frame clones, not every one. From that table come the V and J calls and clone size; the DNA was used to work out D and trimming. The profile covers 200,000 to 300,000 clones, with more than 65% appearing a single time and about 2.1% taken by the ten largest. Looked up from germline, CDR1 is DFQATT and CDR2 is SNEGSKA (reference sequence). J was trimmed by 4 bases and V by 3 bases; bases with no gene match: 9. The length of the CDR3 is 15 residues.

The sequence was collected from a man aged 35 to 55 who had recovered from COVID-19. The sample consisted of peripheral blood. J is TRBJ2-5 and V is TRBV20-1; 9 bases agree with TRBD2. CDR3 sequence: CSASQRRGGGETQYF. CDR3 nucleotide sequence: TGCAGTGCTAGTCAACGGCGGGGGGGTGGAGAGACCCAGTACTTC.